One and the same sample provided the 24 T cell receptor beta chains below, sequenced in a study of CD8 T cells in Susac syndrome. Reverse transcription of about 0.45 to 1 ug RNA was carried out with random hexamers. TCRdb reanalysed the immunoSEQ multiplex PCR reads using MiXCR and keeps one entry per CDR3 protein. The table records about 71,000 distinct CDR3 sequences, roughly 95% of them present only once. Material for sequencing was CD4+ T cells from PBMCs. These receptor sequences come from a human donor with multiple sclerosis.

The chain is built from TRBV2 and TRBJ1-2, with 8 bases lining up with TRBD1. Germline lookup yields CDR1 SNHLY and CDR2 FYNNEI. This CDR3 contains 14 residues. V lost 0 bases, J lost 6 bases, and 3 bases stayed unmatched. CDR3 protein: CASSEAWTGNGYTF. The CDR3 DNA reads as TGTGCCAGCAGTGAAGCGTGGACAGGGAATGGCTACACCTTC.

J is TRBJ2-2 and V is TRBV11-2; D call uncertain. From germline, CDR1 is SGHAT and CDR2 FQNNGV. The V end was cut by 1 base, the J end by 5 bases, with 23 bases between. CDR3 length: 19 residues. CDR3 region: CASSLVFTLDSKWTGELFF. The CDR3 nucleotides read TGTGCCAGCAGCTTAGTTTTTACCCTGGATAGCAAGTGGACCGGGGAGCTGTTTTTT.

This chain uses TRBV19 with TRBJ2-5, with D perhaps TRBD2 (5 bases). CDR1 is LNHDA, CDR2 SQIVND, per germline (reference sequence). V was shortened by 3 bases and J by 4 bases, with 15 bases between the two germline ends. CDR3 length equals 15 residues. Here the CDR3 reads CASSIGLAVRETQYF. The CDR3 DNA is TGTGCCAGTAGTATCGGTCTAGCTGTTCGAGAGACCCAGTACTTC.

This CDR3 is CASSSLGTGLSYGYTF. The DNA for the CDR3 is TGTGCCAGCAGTTCCCTGGGGACAGGCCTTTCCTATGGCTACACCTTC. The chain is built from TRBV27 and TRBJ1-2; TRBD1 matches at 8 bases. Per the germline V gene, CDR1 is MNHEY and CDR2 is SMNVEV (reference sequence). This CDR3 has 16 amino acids. With V trimmed by 4 bases and J by 4 bases, 11 bases remained unmatched.

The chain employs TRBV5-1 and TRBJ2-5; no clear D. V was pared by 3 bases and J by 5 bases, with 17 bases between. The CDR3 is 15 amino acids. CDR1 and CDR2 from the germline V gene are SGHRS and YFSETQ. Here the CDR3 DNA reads TGCGCCAGCAGCTCTGGCCACGGCCAAGGGGAGACCCAGTACTTC. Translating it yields CASSSGHGQGETQYF. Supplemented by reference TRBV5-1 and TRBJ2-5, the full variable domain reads KAGVTQTPRYLIKTRGQQVTLSCSPISGHRSVSWYQQTPGQGLQFLFEYFSETQRNKGNFPGRFSGRQFSNSRSEMNVSTLELGDSALYLCASSSGHGQGETQYFGPGTRLLVL.

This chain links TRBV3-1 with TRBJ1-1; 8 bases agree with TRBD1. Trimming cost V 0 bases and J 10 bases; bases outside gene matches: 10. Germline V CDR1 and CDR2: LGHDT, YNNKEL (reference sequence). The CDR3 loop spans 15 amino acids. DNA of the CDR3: TGTGCCAGCAGCCAAGATGGGCAGGGGGCGAGATCAGCTTTCTTT. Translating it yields CASSQDGQGARSAFF.

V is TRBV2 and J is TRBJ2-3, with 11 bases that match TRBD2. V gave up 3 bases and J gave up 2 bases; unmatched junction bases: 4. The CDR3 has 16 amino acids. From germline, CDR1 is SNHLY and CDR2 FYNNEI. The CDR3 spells CASSDLAGGDTDTQYF. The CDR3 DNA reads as TGTGCCAGCAGTGATTTAGCGGGGGGGGACACAGATACGCAGTATTTT. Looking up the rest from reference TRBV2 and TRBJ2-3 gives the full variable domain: EPEVTQTPSHQVTQMGQEVILRCVPISNHLYFYWYRQILGQKVEFLVSFYNNEISEKSEIFDDQFSVERPDGSNFTLKIRSTKLEDSAMYFCASSDLAGGDTDTQYFGPGTRLTVL.

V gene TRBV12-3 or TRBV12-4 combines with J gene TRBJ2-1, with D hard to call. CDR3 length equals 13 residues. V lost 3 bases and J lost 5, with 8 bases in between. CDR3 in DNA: TGTGCCAGCAGTTTCAGTCCCCACAATGAGCAGTTCTTC. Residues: CASSFSPHNEQFF.

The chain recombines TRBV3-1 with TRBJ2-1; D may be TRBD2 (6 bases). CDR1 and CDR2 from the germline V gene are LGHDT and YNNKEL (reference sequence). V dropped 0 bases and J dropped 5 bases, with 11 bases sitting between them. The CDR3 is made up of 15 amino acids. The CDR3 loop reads CASSQDLGLHNEQFF. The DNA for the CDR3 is TGTGCCAGCAGCCAAGATTTGGGACTCCACAATGAGCAGTTCTTC.

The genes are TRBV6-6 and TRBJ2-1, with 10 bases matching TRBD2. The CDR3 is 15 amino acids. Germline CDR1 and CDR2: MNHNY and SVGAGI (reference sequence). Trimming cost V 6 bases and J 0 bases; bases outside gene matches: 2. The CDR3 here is CASRAGGSSYNEQFF. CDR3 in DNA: TGTGCCAGCAGAGCGGGGGGGTCCTCCTACAATGAGCAGTTCTTC.

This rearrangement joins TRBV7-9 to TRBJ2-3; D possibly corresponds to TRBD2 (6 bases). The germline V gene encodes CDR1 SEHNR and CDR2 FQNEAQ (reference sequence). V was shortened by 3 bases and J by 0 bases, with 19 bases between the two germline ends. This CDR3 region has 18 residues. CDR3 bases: TGTGCCAGCAGCTTGGCTTACTGGATGGCGGGGAGCACAGATACGCAGTATTTT. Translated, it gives CASSLAYWMAGSTDTQYF.

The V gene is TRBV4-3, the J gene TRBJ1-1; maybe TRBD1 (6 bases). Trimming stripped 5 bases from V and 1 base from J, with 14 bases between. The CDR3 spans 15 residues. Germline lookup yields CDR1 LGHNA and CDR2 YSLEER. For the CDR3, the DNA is TGCGCCAGCAGCAGAGCCGGGACACCGAACACTGAAGCTTTCTTT. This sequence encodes CASSRAGTPNTEAFF.

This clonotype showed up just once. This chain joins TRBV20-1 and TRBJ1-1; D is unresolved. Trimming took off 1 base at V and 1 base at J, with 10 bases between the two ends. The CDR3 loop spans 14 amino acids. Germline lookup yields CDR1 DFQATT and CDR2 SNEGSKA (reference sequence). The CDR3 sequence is CSARVGRWNTEAFF. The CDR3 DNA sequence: TGCAGTGCTAGAGTAGGAAGGTGGAACACTGAAGCTTTCTTT.

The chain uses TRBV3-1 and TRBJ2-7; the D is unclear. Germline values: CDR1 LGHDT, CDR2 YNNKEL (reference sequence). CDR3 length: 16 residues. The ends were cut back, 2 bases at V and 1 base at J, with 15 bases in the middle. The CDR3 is CASSQRFGSTSYEQYF. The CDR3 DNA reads TGTGCCAGCAGCCAACGATTCGGGTCGACTTCCTACGAGCAGTACTTC.

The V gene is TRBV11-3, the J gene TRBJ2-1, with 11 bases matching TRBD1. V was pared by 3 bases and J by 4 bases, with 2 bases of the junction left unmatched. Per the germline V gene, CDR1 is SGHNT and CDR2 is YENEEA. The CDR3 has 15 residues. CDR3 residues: CASSFGTGGYNEQFF. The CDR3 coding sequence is TGTGCCAGCAGCTTCGGGACAGGGGGGTACAATGAGCAGTTCTTC.

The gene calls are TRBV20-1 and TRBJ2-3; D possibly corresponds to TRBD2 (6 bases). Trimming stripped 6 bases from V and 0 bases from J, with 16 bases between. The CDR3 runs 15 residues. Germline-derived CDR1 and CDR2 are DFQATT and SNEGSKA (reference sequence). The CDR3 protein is CSAGTQSTSTDTQYF. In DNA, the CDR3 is TGCAGTGCCGGGACTCAATCGACTAGCACAGATACGCAGTATTTT.

CDR3 nucleotide sequence: TGTGCCACCAGTGAACCGGGACAGGCGGGATACAATGAGCAGTTCTTC. This gives the protein CATSEPGQAGYNEQFF. J is TRBJ2-1 and V is TRBV24-1; 8 positions match TRBD1. After removal of 4 bases from V and 4 bases from J, the junction contained 8 bases not matched to a gene. CDR1 is KGHDR, CDR2 SFDVKD, per germline. This CDR3 region has 16 residues.

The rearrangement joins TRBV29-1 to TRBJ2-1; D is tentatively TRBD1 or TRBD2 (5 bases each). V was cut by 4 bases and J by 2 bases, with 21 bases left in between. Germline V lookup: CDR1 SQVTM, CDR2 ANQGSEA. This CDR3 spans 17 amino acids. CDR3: CSVVFSTGTGAYNEQFF. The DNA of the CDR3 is TGCAGCGTTGTGTTCTCGACCGGGACCGGCGCCTACAATGAGCAGTTCTTC.

In DNA, the CDR3 is TGTGCCAGCAGTGCACAGGGTGTAAGCTATGGCTACACCTTC. Translated: CASSAQGVSYGYTF. The chain is built from TRBV12-3 or TRBV12-4 and TRBJ1-2; TRBD1 might be the D (6 bases). The ends were cut back, 5 bases at V and 4 bases at J, with 14 bases in the middle. The CDR3 length is 14 residues.

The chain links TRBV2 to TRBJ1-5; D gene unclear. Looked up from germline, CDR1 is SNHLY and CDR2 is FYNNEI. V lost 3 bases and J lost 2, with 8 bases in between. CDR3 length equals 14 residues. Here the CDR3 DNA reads TGTGCCAGCAGTGATCAGAACCGCAATCAGCCCCAGCATTTT. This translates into CASSDQNRNQPQHF.

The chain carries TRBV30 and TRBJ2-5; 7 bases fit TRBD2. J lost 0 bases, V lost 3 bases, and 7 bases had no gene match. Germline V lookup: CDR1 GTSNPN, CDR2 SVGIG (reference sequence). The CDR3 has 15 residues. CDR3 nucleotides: TGTGCCTGGAGGGGGGAGGGCGGCTACCAAGAGACCCAGTACTTC. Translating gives CAWRGEGGYQETQYF.

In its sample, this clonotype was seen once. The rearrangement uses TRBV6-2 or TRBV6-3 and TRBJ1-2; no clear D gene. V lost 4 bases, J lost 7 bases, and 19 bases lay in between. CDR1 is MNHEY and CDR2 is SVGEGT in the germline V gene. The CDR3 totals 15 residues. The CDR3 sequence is CASSLADTSIRGYTF. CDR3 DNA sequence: TGTGCCAGCAGTTTAGCAGACACCTCAATACGTGGCTACACCTTC.

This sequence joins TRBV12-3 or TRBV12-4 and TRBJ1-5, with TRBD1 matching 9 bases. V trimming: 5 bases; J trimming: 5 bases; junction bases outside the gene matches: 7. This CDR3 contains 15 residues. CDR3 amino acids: CASSVGTGSDQPQHF. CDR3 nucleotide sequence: TGTGCCAGCAGTGTCGGGACAGGGAGTGATCAGCCCCAGCATTTT.

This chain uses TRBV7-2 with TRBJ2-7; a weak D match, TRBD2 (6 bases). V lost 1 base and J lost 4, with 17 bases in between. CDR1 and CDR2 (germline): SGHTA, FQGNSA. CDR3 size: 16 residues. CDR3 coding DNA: TGTGCCAGCAGCTTAGAGGTCTCGCAGGGAGGTTACGAGCAGTACTTC. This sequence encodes CASSLEVSQGGYEQYF.